A single sample is the source of the 10 T cell receptor beta chains below, sequenced in a study of OX40 agonist ivuxolimab in advanced cancers. Using immunoSEQ multiplex PCR, the repertoire was profiled, and TCRdb retains in-frame clones only, with some absent. The table records tens of thousands of clones, roughly 87% of them present only once. Sample: CD4+ or CD8+ T cells sorted from blood, taken in a trial of the OX40 agonist ivuxolimab. These receptors originate from an adult with an advanced solid tumor such as melanoma, head and neck, liver or kidney cancer.

The rearrangement uses TRBV7-2 and TRBJ1-5, with 7 bases fitting TRBD1. CDR3 length equals 13 residues. The germline CDR1 and CDR2 sequences are SGHTA and FQGNSA. J lost 6 bases, V lost 5 bases, and 4 bases had no gene match. CDR3 protein: CASSNNRGQPQHF. The CDR3 DNA reads TGTGCCAGCAGCAACAACAGGGGTCAGCCCCAGCATTTT.

The CDR3 DNA sequence: TGTGCCAGTAGTATTAAGAGGGCCGGGACTAGCTACGAGCAGTACTTC. It is translated as CASSIKRAGTSYEQYF. The gene calls are TRBV19 and TRBJ2-7, with 8 bases identical to TRBD2. The CDR3 is 16 residues long. After removal of 3 bases from V and 3 bases from J, the junction contained 10 bases not matched to a gene. Germline V gene data show CDR1 as LNHDA and CDR2 as SQIVND (reference sequence).

V and J are TRBV7-9 and TRBJ2-1; TRBD2 matches at 9 bases. This CDR3 comprises 14 residues. Trimming took 5 bases from V and 12 from J; bases not matched to a gene: 11. Per the germline V gene, CDR1 is SEHNR and CDR2 is FQNEAQ (reference sequence). DNA for the CDR3: TGTGCCAGCAGCGGGAGCGGGAGGCAGCAAACGCAGTTCTTC. Protein: CASSGSGRQQTQFF.

The gene calls are TRBV20-1 and TRBJ1-2; D not resolved. There are 11 residues in the CDR3. Trimming left V 3 bases short and J 7 bases short, with 9 bases between. Germline V CDR1 and CDR2: DFQATT, SNEGSKA (reference sequence). The CDR3 loop is CSASYYGGYTF. Here the CDR3 DNA reads TGCAGTGCTAGCTACTATGGTGGCTACACCTTC.

The chain is built from TRBV5-6 and TRBJ2-1; D assignment may be TRBD1 or TRBD2 (5 bases each). Germline values: CDR1 SGHDT, CDR2 YYEEEE. The CDR3 is 16 amino acids. The ends were cut back, 4 bases at V and 5 bases at J, with 19 bases in the middle. The CDR3 bases are TGTGCCAGCAGCGTTCCGATCCTGCAGGGAGACAATGAGCAGTTCTTC. Protein sequence: CASSVPILQGDNEQFF.

The chain joins TRBV6-5 to TRBJ2-3, with D possibly matching TRBD1 (6 bases). The CDR3 loop spans 15 amino acids. CDR1 and CDR2 (germline): MNHEY, SVGAGI. Deletions cut 2 bases from V and 2 bases from J, with 11 bases between. The CDR3 is CASSYGQSNTDTQYF. For the CDR3, the DNA is TGTGCCAGCAGTTACGGACAGAGTAACACAGATACGCAGTATTTT.

The sample holds a few counts of this clone. V usage is TRBV7-9 and J usage is TRBJ1-5; D call uncertain. The CDR3 is made up of 13 amino acids. Trimming cost V 6 bases and J 1 base, with 7 bases left between them. Germline V lookup: CDR1 SEHNR, CDR2 FQNEAQ (reference sequence). The CDR3 nucleotides read TGTGCCAGCAGTCGAGGGAGCAATCAGCCCCAGCATTTT. It yields the protein CASSRGSNQPQHF. The whole variable domain, filled in from reference TRBV7-9 and TRBJ1-5, reads DTGVSQNPRHKITKRGQNVTFRCDPISEHNRLYWYRQTLGQGPEFLTYFQNEAQLEKSRLLSDRFSAERPKGSFSTLEIQRTEQGDSAMYLCASSRGSNQPQHFGDGTRLSIL.

J is TRBJ1-5 and V is TRBV19; D might be TRBD1 (6 bases). This CDR3 has 15 amino acids. V lost 7 bases and J 0 bases, leaving 13 bases between the germline ends. Germline V gives CDR1 LNHDA, CDR2 SQIVND (reference sequence). DNA of the CDR3: TGTGCCAGTAAAAGCCTGGGACATAGCAATCAGCCCCAGCATTTT. Protein product: CASKSLGHSNQPQHF.

This chain's CDR3 is CSVGVSLYEQYF. CDR3 nucleotide sequence: TGCAGCGTTGGAGTGAGTCTCTACGAGCAGTACTTC. This chain connects TRBV29-1 to TRBJ2-7; D uncertain. This CDR3 has 12 amino acids. CDR1 is SQVTM, CDR2 ANQGSEA, per germline. V lost 4 bases and J lost 3, with 10 bases in between.

This clone was observed a handful of times. DNA for the CDR3: TGTGCCACCAGCCGCGCCGGGACAGGGGGTGCAGATACGCAGTATTTT. It yields the protein CATSRAGTGGADTQYF. The gene calls are TRBV15 and TRBJ2-3; 11 bases are a match to TRBD1. This CDR3 has 16 residues. Trimming took 5 bases from V and 4 from J; bases not matched to a gene: 8. Germline V CDR1 and CDR2: LNHNV, YYDKDF (reference sequence).